This T cell receptor (beta chain) was sequenced during a study of beta chain features in type 1 diabetes. The investigators reverse transcribed all of the isolated RNA, so they sequenced expressed TCRB transcripts. Some clones are missing from TCRdb's copy, which holds only in-frame ones; the method was immunoSEQ multiplex PCR. In the table there are 500,000 to 800,000 clones, about an eighth of which are singletons. There are 13 residues in the CDR3. Between the trimmed V and J ends, which lost 6 bases and 1 base, there was a span of 10 bases. CDR1 is SQVTM, CDR2 ANQGSEA, per germline. Overall study results and limits: The study found fewer insertions and more deletions at VDJ junctions in type 1 diabetes patients. Patients' naive, central memory and regulatory TCRB repertoires appeared more alike than those of healthy donors. Moderately but significantly shorter TCRB CDR3s were found in Type 1 diabetes patients in all four CD4+ subsets.

A sort by CD45RO/CCR7/CD25/CD127/CD95/CD27 yielded CD4+ naive, central memory, regulatory and stem cell-like memory cells. There are a few counts of this clone. Its antigen is unknown. The chain uses TRBV29-1 and TRBJ2-1, with D perhaps matching TRBD2 (5 bases). This receptor was obtained from a man in his thirties or forties with type 1 diabetes. Sequencing was done on a sample of naive CD4+ T cells from blood. In nucleotides, the CDR3 is TGCAGCGTGACCCGGGGATCCTACAATGAGCAGTTCTTC. This codes for CSVTRGSYNEQFF.